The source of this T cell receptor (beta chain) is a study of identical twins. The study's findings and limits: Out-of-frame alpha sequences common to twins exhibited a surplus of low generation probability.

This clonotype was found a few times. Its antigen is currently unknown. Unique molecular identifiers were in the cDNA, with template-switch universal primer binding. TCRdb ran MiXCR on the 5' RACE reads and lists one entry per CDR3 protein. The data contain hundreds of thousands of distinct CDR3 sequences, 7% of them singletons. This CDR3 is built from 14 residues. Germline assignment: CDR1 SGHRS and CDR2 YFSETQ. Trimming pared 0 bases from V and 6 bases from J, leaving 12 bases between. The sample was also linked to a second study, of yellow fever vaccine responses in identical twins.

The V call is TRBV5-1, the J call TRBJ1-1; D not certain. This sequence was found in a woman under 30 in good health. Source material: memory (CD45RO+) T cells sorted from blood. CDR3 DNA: TGCGCCAGCAGCTTGGCCGTGGGCGGCGCTGAAGCTTTCTTT. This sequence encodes CASSLAVGGAEAFF.